The 13 T cell receptor beta chains reported below all come from one sample, sequenced in a study of blood T cell repertoires in COVID-19. The method was immunoSEQ multiplex PCR; TCRdb's version includes in-frame clones alone and lacks a portion of them. The table lists about 180,000 clones, about 84% of them singletons. Sequencing input: PBMCs or T cells enriched from blood (not recorded which). The receptors originated from a woman aged 30 to 39 who had recovered from COVID-19.

The genes are TRBV19 and TRBJ1-1; D ambiguous. The germline V gene encodes CDR1 LNHDA and CDR2 SQIVND (reference sequence). V dropped 8 bases and J dropped 4 bases, with 17 bases sitting between them. The CDR3 sequence is 14 residues long. This CDR3 reads CASGLGGLGTEAFF. The CDR3 DNA sequence: TGTGCCAGTGGTTTAGGAGGCCTGGGCACTGAAGCTTTCTTT.

This clone came up once. The chain links TRBV21-1 to TRBJ2-7; TRBD2 is the table's D call and was not checked against the DNA. TRBV21-1 is given as a pseudogene. The CDR3 covers 13 residues. CDR3 region: CASSKREPYEQYF. CDR3 coding DNA: TGTGCCAGCAGCAAGAGGGAGCCCTACGAGCAGTACTTC.

V and J are TRBV11-1 and TRBJ2-1; 7 bases line up with TRBD2. Looked up from germline, CDR1 is SGHAT and CDR2 is FQDESV (reference sequence). The CDR3 runs 12 residues. V was pared by 5 bases and J by 13 bases, with 8 bases of the junction left unmatched. The CDR3 DNA is TGTGCCAGCAGCAGGCCAGGACTAGGCCAGTTCTTC. Encoded protein: CASSRPGLGQFF.

Here the CDR3 reads CASSLFLLSGTNNSPLHF. CDR3 coding DNA: TGCGCCAGCAGCCTATTCCTGCTCTCCGGGACTAATAATTCACCCCTCCACTTT. The rearrangement joins TRBV5-1 to TRBJ1-6; a possible D gene is TRBD1 (5 bases). The ends were cut back, 4 bases at V and 5 bases at J, with 22 bases in the middle. Germline V gene lookup returns CDR1 SGHRS and CDR2 YFSETQ. The CDR3 spans 18 residues.

This sequence joins TRBV6-5 and TRBJ1-1, with 7 positions matching TRBD1. J was trimmed by 4 bases and V by 7 bases; bases with no gene match: 9. The V gene's germline CDR1 is MNHEY and CDR2 SVGAGI. The CDR3 is made up of 14 amino acids. The chain's CDR3 is CASTRQGPGTEAFF. CDR3 in DNA: TGTGCCAGCACCCGACAGGGTCCGGGCACTGAAGCTTTCTTT.

V usage is TRBV28 and J usage is TRBJ1-2; TRBD1 agrees at 7 bases. Germline CDR1 and CDR2: MDHEN and SYDVKM. The CDR3 consists of 14 residues. The J segment lost 4 bases and the V segment lost 6 bases, leaving 8 bases of the junction unmatched. CDR3 loop: CASSLTGKGYGYTF. The CDR3 DNA sequence: TGTGCCAGCAGCCTGACAGGGAAAGGCTATGGCTACACCTTC.

This chain connects TRBV27 to TRBJ2-1; 10 nucleotides agree with TRBD2. The CDR3 length is 15 residues. The germline CDR1 and CDR2 sequences are MNHEY and SMNVEV (reference sequence). The ends lost 5 bases at V and 5 bases at J; junction bases unmatched: 6. CDR3 sequence (DNA): TGTGCCAGCAGTCTCCTAGCGGGAGTACACAATGAGCAGTTCTTC. This codes for CASSLLAGVHNEQFF.

The rearrangement uses TRBV4-1 and TRBJ1-3; weak D call: TRBD1 (5 bases). The germline V gene has CDR1 MGHRA and CDR2 YSYEKL. Trimming cost V 1 base and J 3 bases, with 10 bases left between them. This CDR3 contains 15 residues. This chain's CDR3 is CASSQVWGVGNTIYF. The CDR3 DNA reads as TGCGCCAGCAGCCAAGTATGGGGGGTTGGAAACACCATATATTTT.

The chain uses TRBV18 and TRBJ2-5, with 7 bases fitting TRBD1. Germline CDR1 is KGHSH and CDR2 is LQKENI. The V and J ends lost 2 bases and 3 bases, in that order; junction bases with no gene match: 6. This CDR3 spans 15 amino acids. CDR3 nucleotide sequence: TGTGCCAGCTCACCATTGTACGGGACAGAAGAGACCCAGTACTTC. It yields the protein CASSPLYGTEETQYF. The full variable domain, its missing parts supplied by reference TRBV18 and TRBJ2-5, is NAGVMQNPRHLVRRRGQEARLRCSPMKGHSHVYWYRQLPEEGLKFMVYLQKENIIDESGMPKERFSAEFPKEGPSILRIQQVVRGDSAAYFCASSPLYGTEETQYFGPGTRLLVL.

V is TRBV29-1 and J is TRBJ2-2, with 11 bases that match TRBD1. With V trimmed by 1 base and J by 3 bases, 4 bases remained unmatched. The CDR3 has 16 amino acids. Germline lookup yields CDR1 SQVTM and CDR2 ANQGSEA. CDR3 bases: TGCAGCGTTGAAGGAGGGGACAGGGGGTACACCGGGGAGCTGTTTTTT. This encodes CSVEGGDRGYTGELFF.

The chain has TRBV29-1 and TRBJ1-2; the D is unclear. Trimming shortened V by 6 bases and J by 2 bases, and 13 bases separated the two germline ends. The V gene's germline CDR1 is SQVTM and CDR2 ANQGSEA. The CDR3 runs to 13 residues. CDR3 in DNA: TGCAGCGTCCCATTTGGCGGGAACTATGGCTACACCTTC. Translated, it gives CSVPFGGNYGYTF.

This clone was recorded only once. The chain has TRBV18 and TRBJ2-7; TRBD1 agrees at 10 bases. The V gene end was trimmed by 6 bases and the J gene end by 3 bases; junction bases not matched to a gene: 5. Germline CDR1 reads KGHSH; CDR2 reads LQKENI. CDR3 length: 14 amino acids. The CDR3 region is CASSGTGVGYEQYF. Written as DNA, the CDR3 is TGTGCCAGCTCCGGGACAGGGGTAGGCTACGAGCAGTACTTC.

In this sample, this clone turned up once. The chain links TRBV7-9 to TRBJ2-7, with D tentatively TRBD2 (5 bases). Trimming left V 5 bases short and J 2 bases short, with 19 bases between. In germline, CDR1 is SEHNR, CDR2 FQNEAQ (reference sequence). CDR3 size: 16 residues. The CDR3 nucleotides read TGTGCCAGCAGCCCGAGTACGGGGAGTTCTGCCTACGAGCAGTACTTC. This codes for CASSPSTGSSAYEQYF.